This TCR beta chain originates from a study of shared clonotypes between healthy human individuals. Germline lookup yields CDR1 MRHNA and CDR2 SNTAGT. The V end lost 8 bases, the J end lost 4 bases, and 20 bases lay between the germline ends. The CDR3 covers 15 residues. It was CD45RO-negative cells, positively selected for CCR7, that made up naive CD8 cells, with terminally differentiated effector memory CD45RA+ cells excluded. Measured with immunoSEQ multiplex PCR; TCRdb has only the in-frame clones, and not every one. The data hold about 580,000 clones, with roughly 98% observed a single time. In the case of this clone: The antigen remains undetermined.

General study points: Clonotypes not shared had lower generation probabilities than those common to all four donors.

This TCR came from a man aged 25-45 years in good health. Sequencing was performed on naive CD8+ T cells sorted from blood. The rearrangement links TRBV6-4 to TRBJ1-2; possible D gene TRBD1, 5 bases. CDR3 in amino acids: CASGPGPGKGYGYTF. The CDR3 DNA is TGTGCCAGCGGTCCCGGGCCAGGGAAAGGCTATGGCTACACCTTC.